This T cell receptor (beta chain) stems from a study of cytomegalovirus exposure and HLA in healthy donors. Study-level results: It was reported in a later analysis that an Asian-associated ancestry cluster showed fewer N-insertions than the approximately 700-donor mean.

In the PCR, 60 Vbeta and 13 Jbeta primers were used. The protocol was immunoSEQ multiplex PCR, while the TCRdb copy is restricted to in-frame clones and leaves out a portion. The sample holds roughly 80,000 clones, 84% seen once. CDR1 and CDR2 (germline): LNHDA, SQIVND (reference sequence). The CDR3 is 15 amino acids. V gave up 6 bases and J gave up 2 bases; unmatched junction bases: 4. Donors were ostensibly healthy at sampling, although undocumented immune exposures were probable. Remarks on this clone: What it binds is unknown.

What was sequenced was PBMCs. The chain links TRBV19 to TRBJ2-2; 9 bases map to TRBD2. The sequence was collected from a woman between 50 and 59 years old in good health and CMV-seronegative. DNA of the CDR3: TGTGCCAGTAGCCCTAGCGGGGTTAACACCGGGGAGCTGTTTTTT. Translating it yields CASSPSGVNTGELFF.